The clone carrying this T cell receptor (beta chain) showed up many times. V lost 4 bases and J 7 bases, leaving 11 bases between the germline ends. The CDR3 totals 13 residues. These data originate in a study of early T cells in non-severe SARS-CoV-2 infection. Study overall: Bulk RNA taken from unsorted whole blood was sequenced, leaving chains unpaired.

The TCR library protocol was used to attach unique molecular identifiers. These identifiers were attached to individual cDNA molecules. Each CDR3 protein is one row after TCRdb ran MiXCR on the 5' RACE reads. Of around 66,000 distinct CDR3 sequences detected, approximately 13% appear once; the ten largest clones hold about 8.3%. This receptor was obtained from an adult who was a healthcare worker with PCR-confirmed SARS-CoV-2 infection or an uninfected control (not recorded which). Sample: whole blood. V is TRBV12-3 or TRBV12-4 and J is TRBJ1-5, with no clear D. The CDR3 loop is CASSSIPRQPQHF. In nucleotides, the CDR3 is TGTGCCAGCAGTTCCATTCCCAGACAGCCCCAGCATTTT.